The entry below describes one TCR beta chain. Its antigen is currently unknown. The sample originates from a study of a mutant IDH1 vaccine in newly diagnosed glioma. Regarding time point: week 23, last vaccination. Doses consisted of 300 ug of mutant IDH1 20-mer peptide each, paired with topical imiquimod. Using immunoSEQ multiplex PCR, the repertoire was profiled, and TCRdb retains in-frame clones only, with some absent. Of around 30,000 clones detected, around 80% appear once; the ten largest clones hold roughly 8.2%. J was trimmed by 6 bases and V by 3 bases; bases with no gene match: 10. CDR1 is SGDLS and CDR2 is YYNGEE in the germline V gene. This CDR3 is built from 15 residues.

The sequence was collected from a young woman with glioma. This specimen consisted of PBMCs, obtained from a glioma patient whose treatment included an IDH1 peptide vaccine. The chain is built from TRBV9 and TRBJ2-7; 9 bases match TRBD1. The CDR3 bases are TGTGCCAGCAGCGCCCGAGGGACAGGGACAGGCGAGCAGTACTTC. As protein: CASSARGTGTGEQYF.